This T cell receptor (beta chain) was sequenced for a study of neoadjuvant anti-PD-1 for oral cavity cancer. Germline CDR1 is MNHNS and CDR2 is SASEGT. V dropped 1 base and J dropped 7; count of bases not matched to a gene: 11. The CDR3 sequence is 17 residues long. Measured with immunoSEQ multiplex PCR; TCRdb has only the in-frame clones, and not every one. The profile shows fewer than 20,000 clones, 55% to 75% of them singletons. V and J are TRBV6-1 and TRBJ2-1; TRBD1 matches 9 bases. The material was PBMCs, obtained before nivolumab (anti-PD-1) treatment. This TCR was sampled from a person between 40 and 85 years old with oral cavity squamous cell carcinoma. CDR3 in DNA: TGTGCCAGCAGTGAAGGGGTTCCTGGACAGGGGTGGAATGAGCAGTTCTTC. This gives the protein CASSEGVPGQGWNEQFF.